A single T cell receptor (beta chain) is shown here with its context. The antigen remains undetermined. This sample is part of a study of Ad26.COV2.S vaccination and SARS-CoV-2 variants. Treatment indicated: roughly 19 received Ad26.COV2.S at low or high dose, single or two shots; roughly five received placebo; per-sample allocation not given. Sampling occurred on day 63 after the first vaccine or placebo injection. Assay used: immunoSEQ multiplex PCR; TCRdb lists only in-frame clones, some missing. The data hold around 340,000 clones, with approximately 90% observed a single time. Study-wide results and limits: Spike-specific responses of CD8+ and CD4+ T cells were reported to display substantial breadth after vaccination.

The clonotype was recovered from a person between 18 and 65 years old who received the Ad26.COV2.S COVID-19 vaccine or a placebo. The sequencing used peripheral blood, collected in a trial of Ad26.COV2.S vaccine versus placebo.

CDR3 sequence: CASSPGQEGYGYTF. CDR3 DNA: TGCGCCAGCAGCCCCGGACAGGAAGGCTACGGCTACACCTTC. The chain links TRBV5-1 to TRBJ1-2; 7 bases align to TRBD1. The germline V gene encodes CDR1 SGHRS and CDR2 YFSETQ. Trimming cost V 4 bases and J 8 bases; bases outside gene matches: 11. CDR3 size: 14 residues.